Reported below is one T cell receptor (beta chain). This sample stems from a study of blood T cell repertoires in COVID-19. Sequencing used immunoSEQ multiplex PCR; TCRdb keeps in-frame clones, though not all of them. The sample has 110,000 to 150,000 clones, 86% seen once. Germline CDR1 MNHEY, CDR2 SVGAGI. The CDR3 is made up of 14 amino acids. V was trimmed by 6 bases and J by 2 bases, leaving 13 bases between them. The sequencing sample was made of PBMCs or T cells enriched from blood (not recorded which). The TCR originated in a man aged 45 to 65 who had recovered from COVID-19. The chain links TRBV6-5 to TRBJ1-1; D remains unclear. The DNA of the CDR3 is TGTGCCAGCAGAATCACAGTCCTCAACACTGAAGCTTTCTTT. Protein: CASRITVLNTEAFF.